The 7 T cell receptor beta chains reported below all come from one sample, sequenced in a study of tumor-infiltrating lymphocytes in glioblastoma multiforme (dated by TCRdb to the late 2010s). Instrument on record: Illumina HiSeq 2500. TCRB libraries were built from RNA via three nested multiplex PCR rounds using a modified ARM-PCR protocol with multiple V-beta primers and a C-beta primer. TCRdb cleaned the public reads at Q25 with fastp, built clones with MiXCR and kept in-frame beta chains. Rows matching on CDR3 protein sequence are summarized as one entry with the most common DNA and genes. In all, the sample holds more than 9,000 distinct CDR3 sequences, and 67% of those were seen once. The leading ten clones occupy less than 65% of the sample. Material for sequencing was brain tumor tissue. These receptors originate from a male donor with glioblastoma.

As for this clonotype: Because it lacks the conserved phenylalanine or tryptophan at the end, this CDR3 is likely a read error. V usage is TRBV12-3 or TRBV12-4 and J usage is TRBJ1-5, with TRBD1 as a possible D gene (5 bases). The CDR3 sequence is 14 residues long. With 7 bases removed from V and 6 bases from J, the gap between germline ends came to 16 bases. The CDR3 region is CASNPSGAGQPQHY. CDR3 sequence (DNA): TGTGCCAGCAACCCCTCCGGGGCGGGTCAGCCCCAGCATTAT.

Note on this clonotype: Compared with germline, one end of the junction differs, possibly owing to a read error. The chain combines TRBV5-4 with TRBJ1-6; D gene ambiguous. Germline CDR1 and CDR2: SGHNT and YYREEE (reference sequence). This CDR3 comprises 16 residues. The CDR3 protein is CASSSGWEDNNLPLHF. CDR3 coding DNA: TGTGCCAGCAGCTCGGGCTGGGAGGATAATAATTTACCCCTCCACTTT.

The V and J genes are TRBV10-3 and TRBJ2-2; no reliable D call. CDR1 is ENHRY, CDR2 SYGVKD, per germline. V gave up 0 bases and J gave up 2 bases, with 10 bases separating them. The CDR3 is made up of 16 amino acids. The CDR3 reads CAISESQNLNTGELFF. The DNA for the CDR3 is TGTGCCATCAGTGAGTCGCAGAATTTAAACACCGGGGAGCTGTTTTTT.

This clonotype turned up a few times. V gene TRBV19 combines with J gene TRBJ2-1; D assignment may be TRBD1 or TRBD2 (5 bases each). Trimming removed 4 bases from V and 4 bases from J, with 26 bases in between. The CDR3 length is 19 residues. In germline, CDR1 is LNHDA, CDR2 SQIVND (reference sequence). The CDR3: CASSSPSGGHTGRYNEQFF. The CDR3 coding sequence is TGTGCCAGTAGTAGTCCGAGCGGAGGACATACAGGAAGGTACAATGAGCAGTTCTTC. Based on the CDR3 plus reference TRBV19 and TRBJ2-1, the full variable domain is DGGITQSPKYLFRKEGQNVTLSCEQNLNHDAMYWYRQDPGQGLRLIYYSQIVNDFQKGDIAEGYSVSREKKESFPLTVTSAQKNPTAFYLCASSSPSGGHTGRYNEQFFGPGTRLTVL.

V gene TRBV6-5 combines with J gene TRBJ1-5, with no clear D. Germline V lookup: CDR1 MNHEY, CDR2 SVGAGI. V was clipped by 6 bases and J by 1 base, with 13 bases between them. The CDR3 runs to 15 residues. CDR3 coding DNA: TGTGCCAGCAGCCCCTTCGGCGGGAGCAATCAGCCCCAGCATTTT. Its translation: CASSPFGGSNQPQHF.

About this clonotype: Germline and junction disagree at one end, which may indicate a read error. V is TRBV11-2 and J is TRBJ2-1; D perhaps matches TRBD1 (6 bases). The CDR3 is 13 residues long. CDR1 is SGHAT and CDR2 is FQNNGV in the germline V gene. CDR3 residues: CANSLDRGSEQFF. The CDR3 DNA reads TGTGCCAACAGCCTAGATAGGGGGAGTGAGCAGTTCTTC.

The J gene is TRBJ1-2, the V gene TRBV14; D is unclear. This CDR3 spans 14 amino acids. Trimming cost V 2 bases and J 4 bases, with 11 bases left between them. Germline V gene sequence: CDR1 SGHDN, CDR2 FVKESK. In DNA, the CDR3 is TGTGCCAGCAGCCAACCCGGGTCCCCCTATGGCTACACCTTC. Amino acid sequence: CASSQPGSPYGYTF.